The T cell receptor (beta chain) described here comes from a study of cytomegalovirus exposure and HLA in healthy donors. The PCR had 60 Vbeta and 13 Jbeta primers. Original analysis: Approximately 87 million unique TCR beta chains, 9 million to 11 million shared, were counted in a later analysis. The table came from immunoSEQ multiplex PCR; TCRdb's copy has only in-frame clones and leaves some out. V and J calls and clone size come straight from that table; D and trimming were deduced from the DNA. The sample contains 150,000 to 200,000 clones, roughly 85% of which appear only once. As concerns this clone: Antigen specificity is unknown.

CDR3 length equals 13 residues. The germline CDR1 and CDR2 sequences are SGHNT and YYREEE (reference sequence). V lost 4 bases, J lost 3 bases, and 11 bases lay in between. Study-wide results and limits: It was shown in a later analysis that HLA-associated TCR beta chains were more clonally expanded than other, equally common chains.

The sequencing sample was made of PBMCs. This clonotype originated in a woman aged 45-65 years in good health and CMV-seronegative. V and J are TRBV5-4 and TRBJ2-7, with D possibly TRBD2 on 6 matching bases. CDR3 loop: CASSPGLSYEQYF. For the CDR3, the DNA is TGTGCCAGCAGCCCGGGACTGAGCTACGAGCAGTACTTC.